This record looks at one T cell receptor (beta chain) sequence and its context. Its target is unknown. PCR involved 60 Vbeta and 13 Jbeta primers. The method was immunoSEQ multiplex PCR; TCRdb's version includes in-frame clones alone and lacks a portion of them. The repertoire holds tens of thousands of clones, with approximately 71% as singletons. Germline trimming cut 5 bases from V and 1 base from J; bases unmatched to any gene: 4. The CDR3 length is 15 residues. In germline, CDR1 is SGHNT, CDR2 YYREEE (reference sequence). This specimen belongs to a study of cytomegalovirus exposure and HLA in healthy donors. The study's findings and limits: Common viral pathogens seemed, in a later analysis, to connect with several of the most significant clusters. Most of the CMV-associated TCR beta chains (in a later analysis) appeared to be HLA-restricted. Among the CMV-associated chains, a few were confirmed in vitro as specific for CMV antigens.

Each of the donors was a healthy bone marrow donor. This receptor was taken from a woman in her 30s in good health and CMV-seronegative. Sequencing input: PBMCs. The chain recombines TRBV5-4 with TRBJ2-2; TRBD1 aligns across 8 bases. The CDR3 nucleotides are TGTGCCAGCAGGCGGACAGGGAGGAACACCGGGGAGCTGTTTTTT. It codes for CASRRTGRNTGELFF.